This TCR beta chain is from a study of cytomegalovirus exposure and HLA in healthy donors. Background on the study: Unique TCRs numbering roughly 85 million, obtained from HLA-typed donors, made up an early data release.

The study's findings and limits: TCR beta sequences reportedly predicted most subjects' HLA-A and HLA-B alleles accurately. When the data were analyzed later, several of the most significant clusters appeared to be linked to common viral pathogens.

60 Vbeta and 13 Jbeta primers were used in PCR. Libraries were prepared by immunoSEQ multiplex PCR; TCRdb keeps only in-frame clonotypes and omits some of them. The sample yields 130,000 to 150,000 clones, nearly 80% seen once. On this clone: Its antigen is as yet unknown.

Trimming shortened V by 5 bases and J by 1 base, and 15 bases separated the two germline ends. The CDR3 loop spans 16 amino acids. CDR1 and CDR2 from the germline V gene are SGHDT and YYEEEE. Sequenced sample: PBMCs. This rearrangement joins TRBV5-6 to TRBJ2-2; the D gene is possibly TRBD2 (5 bases). This clonotype was sampled from a man between 35 and 55 years old in good health and CMV-seropositive. The CDR3 here is CASRLTRGLNTGELFF. In nucleotides, the CDR3 is TGTGCCAGCAGACTAACCCGGGGTTTGAACACCGGGGAGCTGTTTTTT.